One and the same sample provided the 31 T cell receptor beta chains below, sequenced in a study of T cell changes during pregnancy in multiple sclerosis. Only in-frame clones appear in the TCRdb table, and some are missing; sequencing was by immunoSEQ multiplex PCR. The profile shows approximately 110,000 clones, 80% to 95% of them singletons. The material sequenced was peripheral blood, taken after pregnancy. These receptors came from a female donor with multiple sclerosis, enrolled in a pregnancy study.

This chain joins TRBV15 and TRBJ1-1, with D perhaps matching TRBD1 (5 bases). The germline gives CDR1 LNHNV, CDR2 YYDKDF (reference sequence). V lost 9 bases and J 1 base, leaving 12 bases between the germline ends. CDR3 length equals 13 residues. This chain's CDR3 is CATTLGQNTEAFF. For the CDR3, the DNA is TGTGCCACAACCCTTGGACAGAACACTGAAGCTTTCTTT. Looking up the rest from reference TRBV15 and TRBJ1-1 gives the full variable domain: DAMVIQNPRYQVTQFGKPVTLSCSQTLNHNVMYWYQQKSSQAPKLLFHYYDKDFNNEADTPDNFQSRRPNTSFCFLDIRSPGLGDTAMYLCATTLGQNTEAFFGQGTRLTVV.

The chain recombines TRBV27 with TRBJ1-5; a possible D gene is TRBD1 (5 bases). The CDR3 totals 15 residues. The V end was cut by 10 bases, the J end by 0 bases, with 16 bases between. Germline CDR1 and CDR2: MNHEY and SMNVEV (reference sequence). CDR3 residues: CATSPGEYSNQPQHF. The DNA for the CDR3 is TGTGCCACCTCACCGGGGGAGTATAGCAATCAGCCCCAGCATTTT.

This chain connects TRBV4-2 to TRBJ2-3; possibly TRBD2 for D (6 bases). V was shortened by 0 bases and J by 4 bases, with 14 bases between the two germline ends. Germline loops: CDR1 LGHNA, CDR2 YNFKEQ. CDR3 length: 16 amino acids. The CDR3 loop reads CASSQEMGGAADTQYF. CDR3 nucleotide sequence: TGTGCCAGCAGCCAAGAGATGGGCGGGGCCGCAGATACGCAGTATTTT.

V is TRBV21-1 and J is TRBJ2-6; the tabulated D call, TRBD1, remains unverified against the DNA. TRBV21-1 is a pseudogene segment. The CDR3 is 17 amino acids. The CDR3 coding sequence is TGTGCCAGCAACCCCCGACAGGGCGAATCTGGGGCCAACGTCCTGACTTTC. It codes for CASNPRQGESGANVLTF.

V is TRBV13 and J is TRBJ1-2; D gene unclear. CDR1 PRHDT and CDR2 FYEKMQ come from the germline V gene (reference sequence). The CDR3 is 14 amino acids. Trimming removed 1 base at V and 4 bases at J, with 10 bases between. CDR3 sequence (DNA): TGTGCCAGCAGCTTAGCTGGGCCGTCCTATGGCTACACCTTC. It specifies CASSLAGPSYGYTF.

CDR3 sequence (DNA): TGTGCCAGTAGTACTTTCAGGGGTGGGGGAAATCAGCCCCAGCATTTT. Translated: CASSTFRGGGNQPQHF. V usage is TRBV19 and J usage is TRBJ1-5; the D gene is possibly TRBD1 (6 bases). The CDR3 has 16 residues. V gave up 4 bases and J gave up 4 bases, with 17 bases separating them. Germline V gene lookup returns CDR1 LNHDA and CDR2 SQIVND (reference sequence).

CDR3: CASSLASATRGTQYF. The CDR3 DNA is TGCGCCAGCAGCTTGGCGTCTGCGACTCGCGGGACCCAGTACTTC. The J gene is TRBJ2-5, the V gene TRBV5-1; unclear D gene. The V and J ends lost 0 bases and 7 bases respectively, with 16 bases between them. Germline V gene data show CDR1 as SGHRS and CDR2 as YFSETQ. The CDR3 is made up of 15 amino acids.

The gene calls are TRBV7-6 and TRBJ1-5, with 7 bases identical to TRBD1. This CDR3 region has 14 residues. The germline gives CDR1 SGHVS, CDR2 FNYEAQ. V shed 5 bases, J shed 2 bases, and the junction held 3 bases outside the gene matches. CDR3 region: CASSQGQGNQPQHF. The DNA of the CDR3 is TGTGCCAGCAGCCAAGGACAGGGCAATCAGCCCCAGCATTTT.

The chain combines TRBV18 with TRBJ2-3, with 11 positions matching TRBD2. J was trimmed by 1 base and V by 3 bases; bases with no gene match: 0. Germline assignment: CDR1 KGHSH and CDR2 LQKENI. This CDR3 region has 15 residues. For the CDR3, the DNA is TGTGCCAGCTCACCGGGACTAGCGGGCACAGATACGCAGTATTTT. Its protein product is CASSPGLAGTDTQYF.

CDR3 in amino acids: CASSLGRAGTEAFF. The CDR3 DNA reads as TGTGCCAGCAGCTTAGGGCGGGCGGGCACTGAAGCTTTCTTT. This chain links TRBV7-9 with TRBJ1-1; D call uncertain. The length of the CDR3 is 14 residues. Trimming removed 1 base from V and 4 bases from J, with 10 bases in between. Germline CDR1 is SEHNR and CDR2 is FQNEAQ (reference sequence).

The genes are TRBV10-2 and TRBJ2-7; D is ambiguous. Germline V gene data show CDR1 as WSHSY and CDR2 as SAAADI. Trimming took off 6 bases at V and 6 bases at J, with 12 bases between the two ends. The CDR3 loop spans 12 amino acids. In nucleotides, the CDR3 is TGCGCCAGCAGGCCGGGTTCCACCGAGCAGTACTTC. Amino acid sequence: CASRPGSTEQYF.

For the CDR3, the DNA is TGCAGCGTTTTAGTAGCGGGTACAGATACGCAGTATTTT. It specifies CSVLVAGTDTQYF. The V gene is TRBV29-1, the J gene TRBJ2-3; 7 positions match TRBD2. The CDR3 extends over 13 amino acids. Trimming took 5 bases from V and 3 from J; bases not matched to a gene: 5. Germline CDR1 and CDR2: SQVTM and ANQGSEA.

The CDR3 coding sequence is TGTGCCAGCAGATCGAGCCGGGGTCGGTCCGAGCAGTACTTC. This gives the protein CASRSSRGRSEQYF. The chain employs TRBV6-5 and TRBJ2-7; D is perhaps TRBD2 (5 bases). The CDR3 runs 14 residues. In germline, CDR1 is MNHEY, CDR2 SVGAGI. Trimming shortened V by 6 bases and J by 6 bases, and 18 bases separated the two germline ends.

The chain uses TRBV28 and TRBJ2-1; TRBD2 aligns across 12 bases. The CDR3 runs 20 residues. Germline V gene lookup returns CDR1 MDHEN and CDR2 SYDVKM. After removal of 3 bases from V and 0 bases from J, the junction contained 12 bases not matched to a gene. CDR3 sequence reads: CASSLLGRLAGGSSYNEQFF. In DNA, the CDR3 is TGTGCCAGCAGTTTGTTAGGTCGGCTAGCGGGGGGGAGCTCCTACAATGAGCAGTTCTTC.

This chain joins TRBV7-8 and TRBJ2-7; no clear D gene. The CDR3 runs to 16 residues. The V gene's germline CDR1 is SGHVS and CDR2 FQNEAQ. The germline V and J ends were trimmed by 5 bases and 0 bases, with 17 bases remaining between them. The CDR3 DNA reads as TGTGCCAGCAGCCATACTCGCATACCCCTCTCCTACGAGCAGTACTTC. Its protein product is CASSHTRIPLSYEQYF. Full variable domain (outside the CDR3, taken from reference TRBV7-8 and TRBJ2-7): GAGVSQSPRYKVAKRGQDVALRCDPISGHVSLFWYQQALGQGPEFLTYFQNEAQLDKSGLPSDRFFAERPEGSVSTLKIQRTQQEDSAVYLCASSHTRIPLSYEQYFGPGTRLTVT.

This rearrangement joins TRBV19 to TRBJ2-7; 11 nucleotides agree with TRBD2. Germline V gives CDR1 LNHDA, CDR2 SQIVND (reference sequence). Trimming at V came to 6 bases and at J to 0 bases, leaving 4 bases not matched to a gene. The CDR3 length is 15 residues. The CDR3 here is CASSRGTSGSYEQYF. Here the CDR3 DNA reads TGTGCCAGTAGCCGTGGGACTAGCGGCTCCTACGAGCAGTACTTC.

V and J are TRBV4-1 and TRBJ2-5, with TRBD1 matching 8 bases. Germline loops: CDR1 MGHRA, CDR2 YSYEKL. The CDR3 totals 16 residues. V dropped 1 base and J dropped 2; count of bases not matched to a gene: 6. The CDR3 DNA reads TGCGCCAGCAGCCAAGTCCCGGACAGGGAACAAGAGACCCAGTACTTC. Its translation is CASSQVPDREQETQYF.

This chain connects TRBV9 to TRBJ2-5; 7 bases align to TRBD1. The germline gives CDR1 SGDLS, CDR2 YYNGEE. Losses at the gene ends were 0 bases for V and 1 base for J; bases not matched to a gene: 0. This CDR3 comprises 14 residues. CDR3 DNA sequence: TGTGCCAGCAGCGTAGGACAGGGCCAAGAGACCCAGTACTTC. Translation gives CASSVGQGQETQYF.

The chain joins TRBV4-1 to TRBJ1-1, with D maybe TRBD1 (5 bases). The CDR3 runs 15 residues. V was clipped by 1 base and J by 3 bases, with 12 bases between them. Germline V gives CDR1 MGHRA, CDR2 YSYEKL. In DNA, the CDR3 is TGCGCCAGCAGCCAAGTTGTCAGGGAGGACACTGAAGCTTTCTTT. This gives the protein CASSQVVREDTEAFF.

The CDR3 loop is CASSLATGGATDTQYF. The CDR3 bases are TGTGCCAGCAGCTTAGCTACAGGGGGCGCTACAGATACGCAGTATTTT. This chain uses TRBV7-9 with TRBJ2-3, with TRBD1 matching 9 bases. This CDR3 spans 16 amino acids. The germline CDR1 and CDR2 sequences are SEHNR and FQNEAQ (reference sequence). The V gene end was trimmed by 0 bases and the J gene end by 3 bases; junction bases not matched to a gene: 4.

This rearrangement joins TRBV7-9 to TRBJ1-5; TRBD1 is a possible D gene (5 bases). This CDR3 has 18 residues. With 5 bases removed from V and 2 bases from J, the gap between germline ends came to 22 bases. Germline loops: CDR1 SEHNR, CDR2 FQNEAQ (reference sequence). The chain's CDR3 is CASSPERAQGNGNQPQHF. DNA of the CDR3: TGTGCCAGCAGCCCTGAGCGGGCCCAGGGCAACGGCAATCAGCCCCAGCATTTT.

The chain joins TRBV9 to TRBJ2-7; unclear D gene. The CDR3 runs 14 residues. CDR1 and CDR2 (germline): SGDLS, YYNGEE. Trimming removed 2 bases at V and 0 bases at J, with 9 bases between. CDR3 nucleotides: TGTGCCAGCAGCGTGGGCGTTGCCTCCTACGAGCAGTACTTC. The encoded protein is CASSVGVASYEQYF.

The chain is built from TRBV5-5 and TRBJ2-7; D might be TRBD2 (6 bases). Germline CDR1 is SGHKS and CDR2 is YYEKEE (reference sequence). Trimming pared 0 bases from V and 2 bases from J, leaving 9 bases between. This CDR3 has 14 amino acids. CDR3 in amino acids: CASSLAGLTYEQYF. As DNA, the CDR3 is TGTGCCAGCAGCTTGGCGGGACTGACCTACGAGCAGTACTTC. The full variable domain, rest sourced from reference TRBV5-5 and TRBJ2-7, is DAGVTQSPTHLIKTRGQQVTLRCSPISGHKSVSWYQQVLGQGPQFIFQYYEKEERGRGNFPDRFSARQFPNYSSELNVNALLLGDSALYLCASSLAGLTYEQYFGPGTRLTVT.

CDR3: CASSPARRQGNSPLHF. The CDR3 DNA sequence: TGTGCCAGCAGCCCAGCCCGACGACAGGGTAATTCACCCCTCCACTTT. J is TRBJ1-6 and V is TRBV9, with 7 bases matching TRBD1. The CDR3 has 16 residues. The ends lost 4 bases at V and 6 bases at J; junction bases unmatched: 10. CDR1 and CDR2 (germline): SGDLS, YYNGEE. Using reference TRBV9 and TRBJ1-6 for the parts outside the CDR3, the full variable domain is DSGVTQTPKHLITATGQRVTLRCSPRSGDLSVYWYQQSLDQGLQFLIQYYNGEERAKGNILERFSAQQFPDLHSELNLSSLELGDSALYFCASSPARRQGNSPLHFGNGTRLTVT.

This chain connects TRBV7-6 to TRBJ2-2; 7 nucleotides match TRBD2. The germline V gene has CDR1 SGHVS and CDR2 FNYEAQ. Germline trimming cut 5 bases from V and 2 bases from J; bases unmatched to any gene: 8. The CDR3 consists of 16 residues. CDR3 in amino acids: CASSGGTTKNTGELFF. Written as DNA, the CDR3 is TGTGCCAGCAGCGGAGGGACTACCAAAAACACCGGGGAGCTGTTTTTT.

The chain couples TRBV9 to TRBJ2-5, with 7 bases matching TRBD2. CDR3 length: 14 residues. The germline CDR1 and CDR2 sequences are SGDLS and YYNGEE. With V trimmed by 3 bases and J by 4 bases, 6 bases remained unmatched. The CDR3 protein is CASSAPTSLETQYF. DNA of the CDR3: TGTGCCAGCAGCGCGCCGACTAGCTTAGAGACCCAGTACTTC.

In DNA, the CDR3 is TGTGCCAGCAGCTCGTCGAGGCGCGGTGAGCAGTTCTTC. This translates into CASSSSRRGEQFF. V gene TRBV7-2 combines with J gene TRBJ2-1; D gene unclear. The germline V gene has CDR1 SGHTA and CDR2 FQGNSA. CDR3 length: 13 amino acids. The germline V and J ends were trimmed by 4 bases and 9 bases, with 13 bases remaining between them.

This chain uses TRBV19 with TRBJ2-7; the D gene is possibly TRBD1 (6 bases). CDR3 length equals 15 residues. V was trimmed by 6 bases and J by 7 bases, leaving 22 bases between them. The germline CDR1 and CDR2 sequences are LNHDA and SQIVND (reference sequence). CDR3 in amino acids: CASSTPRGLQREQYF. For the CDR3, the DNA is TGTGCCAGTAGCACCCCCAGGGGCTTACAAAGGGAGCAGTACTTC.

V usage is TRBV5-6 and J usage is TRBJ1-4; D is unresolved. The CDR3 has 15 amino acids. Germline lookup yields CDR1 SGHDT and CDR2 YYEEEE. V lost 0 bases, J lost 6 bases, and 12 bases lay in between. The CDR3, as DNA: TGTGCCAGCAGCTTGGCAAGAGGGCGGGATGAAAAACTGTTTTTT. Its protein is CASSLARGRDEKLFF.

The CDR3 DNA is TGTGCCAGCAGAGATAACAGGGACAAGCCCCAGCATTTT. Translation: CASRDNRDKPQHF. This sequence joins TRBV2 and TRBJ1-5; possible D gene TRBD1, 6 bases. Trimming removed 6 bases at V and 8 bases at J, with 14 bases between. The length of the CDR3 is 13 residues. CDR1 and CDR2 from the germline V gene are SNHLY and FYNNEI.

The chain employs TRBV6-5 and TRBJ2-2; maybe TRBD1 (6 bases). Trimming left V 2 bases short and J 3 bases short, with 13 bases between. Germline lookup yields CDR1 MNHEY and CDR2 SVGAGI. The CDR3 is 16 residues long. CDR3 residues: CASSYNFEGDTGELFF. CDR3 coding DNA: TGTGCCAGCAGTTACAATTTTGAGGGGGACACCGGGGAGCTGTTTTTT.